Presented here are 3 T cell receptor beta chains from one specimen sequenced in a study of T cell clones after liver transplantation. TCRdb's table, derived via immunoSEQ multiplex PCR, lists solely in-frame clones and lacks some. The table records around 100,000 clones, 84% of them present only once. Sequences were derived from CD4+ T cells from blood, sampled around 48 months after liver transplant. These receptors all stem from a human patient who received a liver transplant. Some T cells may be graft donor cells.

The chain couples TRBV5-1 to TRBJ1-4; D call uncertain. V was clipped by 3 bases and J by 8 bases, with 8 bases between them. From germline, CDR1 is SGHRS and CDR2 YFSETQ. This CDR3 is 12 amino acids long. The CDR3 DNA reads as TGCGCCAGCAGCTCTAGAGGGGAAAAACTGTTTTTT. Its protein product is CASSSRGEKLFF.

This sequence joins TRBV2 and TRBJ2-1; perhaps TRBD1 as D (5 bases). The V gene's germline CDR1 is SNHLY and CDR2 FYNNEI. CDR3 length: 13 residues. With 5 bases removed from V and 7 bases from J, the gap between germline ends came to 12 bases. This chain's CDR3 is CASSPDTLNEQFF. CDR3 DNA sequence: TGTGCCAGCAGTCCGGACACATTGAATGAGCAGTTCTTC.

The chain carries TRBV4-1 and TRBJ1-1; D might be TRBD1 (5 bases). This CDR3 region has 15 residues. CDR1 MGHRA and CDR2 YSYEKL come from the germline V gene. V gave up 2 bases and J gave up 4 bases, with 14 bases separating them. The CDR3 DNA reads TGCGCCAGCAGCCAAAGGGACTTTATGATCACTGAAGCTTTCTTT. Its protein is CASSQRDFMITEAFF.